The 10 T cell receptor beta chains below were found in one sample sequenced in a study of T cell responses to AZD1222 COVID-19 vaccine. The method was immunoSEQ multiplex PCR; TCRdb's version includes in-frame clones alone and lacks a portion of them. Among 91,000 or so clones listed, 92% were seen once. The input for sequencing was peripheral blood, taken 28 days after the second AZD1222 dose. These receptors came from an adult who received the AZD1222 COVID-19 vaccine.

V gene TRBV6-4 combines with J gene TRBJ2-5; 12 nucleotides agree with TRBD2. Germline V gene sequence: CDR1 MRHNA, CDR2 SNTAGT. Trimming removed 2 bases from V and 1 base from J; junction bases left unmatched: 2. The CDR3 is 16 amino acids. The CDR3 DNA sequence: TGTGCCAGCAGTGACGAACTAGCGGGGGGCCAAGAGACCCAGTACTTC. It yields the protein CASSDELAGGQETQYF.

The V gene is TRBV30, the J gene TRBJ1-1, with D possibly matching TRBD1 (5 bases). CDR1 is GTSNPN and CDR2 is SVGIG in the germline V gene (reference sequence). The CDR3 covers 15 residues. V lost 4 bases, J lost 4 bases, and 19 bases lay in between. The CDR3 DNA is TGTGCCTGGACCAAACGAAGGCAGGGTTTCACTGAAGCTTTCTTT. It yields the protein CAWTKRRQGFTEAFF.

The V gene is TRBV5-6, the J gene TRBJ1-6; no firm D call. Germline V CDR1 and CDR2: SGHDT, YYEEEE. The CDR3 is made up of 15 amino acids. V gave up 1 base and J gave up 7 bases, with 12 bases separating them. CDR3 sequence: CASSLWGSRNSPLHF. DNA of the CDR3: TGTGCCAGCAGCTTGTGGGGTTCTAGGAATTCACCCCTCCACTTT. The complete variable domain, with remaining parts taken from reference TRBV5-6 and TRBJ1-6, reads DAGVTQSPTHLIKTRGQQVTLRCSPKSGHDTVSWYQQALGQGPQFIFQYYEEEERQRGNFPDRFSGHQFPNYSSELNVNALLLGDSALYLCASSLWGSRNSPLHFGNGTRLTVT.

The genes are TRBV6-5 and TRBJ1-3; possibly TRBD1 for D (6 bases). The CDR3 runs 13 residues. The V gene's germline CDR1 is MNHEY and CDR2 SVGAGI. V was trimmed by 7 bases and J by 4 bases, leaving 11 bases between them. CDR3 in DNA: TGTGCCAGCACCCCAGGGGTCGGAAACACCATATATTTT. Translating it yields CASTPGVGNTIYF.

In its sample, this clone was seen a few times. The chain couples TRBV19 to TRBJ1-3; D remains ambiguous. Germline lookup yields CDR1 LNHDA and CDR2 SQIVND (reference sequence). V lost 8 bases and J lost 2, with 10 bases in between. This CDR3 contains 13 residues. CDR3 sequence reads: CASVGSTGNTIYF. CDR3 coding DNA: TGTGCCAGTGTCGGGTCTACTGGAAACACCATATATTTT.

This sequence joins TRBV6-1 and TRBJ2-1, with 7 bases that match TRBD2. The V gene's germline CDR1 is MNHNS and CDR2 SASEGT. The CDR3 has 17 amino acids. V shed 2 bases and J 7 bases; nucleotides not matched to a gene: 14. Here the CDR3 DNA reads TGTGCCAGCAGTGAATGGGGCGGACTAGTTGCGGTAAATGAGCAGTTCTTC. It yields the protein CASSEWGGLVAVNEQFF.

The chain is built from TRBV28 and TRBJ1-1; D uncertain. V was cut by 3 bases and J by 4 bases, with 12 bases left in between. The CDR3 covers 14 residues. The V gene's germline CDR1 is MDHEN and CDR2 SYDVKM. CDR3: CASSFEVVGTEAFF. CDR3 sequence (DNA): TGTGCCAGCAGTTTCGAGGTCGTCGGCACTGAAGCTTTCTTT.

J is TRBJ1-1 and V is TRBV2; D is undetermined. CDR3 length: 11 residues. Germline CDR1 is SNHLY and CDR2 is FYNNEI. Trimming shortened V by 7 bases and J by 8 bases, and 11 bases separated the two germline ends. The CDR3: CASTDGWEAFF. The CDR3 DNA reads as TGTGCCAGCACCGACGGCTGGGAAGCTTTCTTT.

This sequence joins TRBV28 and TRBJ1-2; TRBD1 might be the D (5 bases). This CDR3 region has 13 residues. V was clipped by 8 bases and J by 5 bases, with 15 bases between them. CDR1 and CDR2 from the germline V gene are MDHEN and SYDVKM. The CDR3 spells CASLPGTSYGYTF. The CDR3 DNA reads as TGTGCCAGCCTCCCCGGGACCAGTTATGGCTACACCTTC.

The CDR3 spells CASSLTVDGYTF. CDR3 coding DNA: TGTGCCAGCAGCCTGACAGTGGATGGCTACACCTTC. The chain is built from TRBV7-2 and TRBJ1-2, with a weak D call TRBD1 (5 bases). In germline, CDR1 is SGHTA, CDR2 FQGNSA. This CDR3 contains 12 residues. V lost 5 bases, J lost 6 bases, and 10 bases lay in between.